What follows is one T cell receptor beta chain and its context. Its antigen remains unidentified. TCRdb keeps only in-frame clones here, not all; method: immunoSEQ multiplex PCR. The table lists about 370,000 clones, approximately 91% of them singletons, with 1.5% to 2% in the top ten. The treatment was: some 20 received Ad26.COV2.S at low or high dose, single or two shots; about 5 received placebo; per-sample allocation not given. Material that was analyzed had been drawn on day 63 after the first vaccine or placebo injection. The study used a vaccine consisting of an Ad26 vector that expressed Wuhan-strain SARS-CoV-2 spike. This specimen belongs to a study of Ad26.COV2.S vaccination and SARS-CoV-2 variants. Study observations and caveats: It is possible that the TCR breadth and depth analyses underestimated the total T cell responses. After vaccination, substantial breadth of spike-specific CD8+ and CD4+ responses was reported.

Germline V gene sequence: CDR1 SQVTM, CDR2 ANQGSEA. V shed 6 bases and J shed 8 bases, with 13 bases lying between them. CDR3 length: 11 residues. The specimen was peripheral blood, collected in a trial of Ad26.COV2.S vaccine versus placebo. The TCR was taken from a person aged 18-60 years who received the Ad26.COV2.S COVID-19 vaccine or a placebo. The V call is TRBV29-1, the J call TRBJ1-2; D possibly corresponds to TRBD1 (5 bases). CDR3 coding DNA: TGCAGCGTGGGGGTGAGGGGAGGCTACACCTTC. Its translation: CSVGVRGGYTF.